This TCR beta chain is drawn from a study of PD-1 blockade in classical Hodgkin lymphoma. Only in-frame clones appear in the TCRdb table, and some are missing; sequencing was by immunoSEQ multiplex PCR. The repertoire has 25,000 to 30,000 clones, around 73% of them found once; the top ten carry roughly a third. The V end lost 0 bases, the J end lost 9 bases, and 12 bases lay between the germline ends. Germline V gene sequence: CDR1 SGHVS, CDR2 FNYEAQ. The CDR3 is made up of 15 amino acids. Study-level results: By cycle point C4D1, TCR diversity had risen significantly in CD4+ cells (but not CD8+ cells). The causes of the repertoire differences, possibly disease activity or prior therapy, remain undefined.

There was relapse after autologous stem cell transplantation in every patient, and there was variation in brentuximab vedotin exposure. Concerning this clone itself: Its matching antigen is unknown.

The V and J genes are TRBV7-6 and TRBJ1-6, with no clear D. The receptor's source is a human donor with classical Hodgkin lymphoma. The source was peripheral blood mononuclear cells (PBMCs), collected before the second cycle of nivolumab. This chain's CDR3 is CASSLALGFGSPLHF. CDR3 coding DNA: TGTGCCAGCAGCTTAGCCCTTGGATTTGGTTCACCCCTCCACTTT.